The 26 T cell receptor beta chains below all came from one sample that was sequenced in a study of blood T cell repertoires in COVID-19 (dated by TCRdb to about 2020). Libraries came from the immunoSEQ multiplex PCR assay. The immuneACCESS repertoire file appears here via TCRdb, limited to in-frame rearrangements. These files lack a portion of the clones; in checked studies, under half of the deficit traces to unresolved V genes, and the cause of the others is not known. In this sample the table shows approximately 84,000 clones, 75% to 85% of which occur a single time. The ten largest clones take up about 31% of the sample. Sequenced: peripheral blood. Receptors were obtained from a woman of 80 years or more with acute or convalescent COVID-19.

This rearrangement joins TRBV6-5 to TRBJ2-7; 11 bases are shared with TRBD1. CDR3 size: 15 residues. The J segment lost 7 bases and the V segment lost 6 bases, leaving 11 bases of the junction unmatched. Germline CDR1 reads MNHEY; CDR2 reads SVGAGI. The CDR3 sequence: CASSSSGTGGREQYF. The CDR3 nucleotides are TGTGCCAGCAGCTCCTCCGGGACAGGGGGTCGGGAGCAGTACTTC.

The gene calls are TRBV18 and TRBJ2-3; 7 bases align to TRBD2. Per germline, CDR1 KGHSH and CDR2 LQKENI. The length of the CDR3 is 15 residues. The ends lost 6 bases at V and 0 bases at J; junction bases unmatched: 6. The CDR3 loop reads CASSYRGGSTDTQYF. Here the CDR3 DNA reads TGTGCCAGCTCGTATCGCGGGGGTAGCACAGATACGCAGTATTTT.

This chain links TRBV18 with TRBJ2-1; tentative D call: TRBD1 (5 bases). Germline V gives CDR1 KGHSH, CDR2 LQKENI. The CDR3 contains 15 residues. V was trimmed by 3 bases and J by 5 bases, leaving 14 bases between them. CDR3 coding DNA: TGTGCCAGCTCACCTCGGTCTGAAGGGGACAATGAGCAGTTCTTC. Translated, it gives CASSPRSEGDNEQFF.

This CDR3 is CASSETGGPETQYF. For the CDR3, the DNA is TGCGCCAGCAGTGAAACAGGGGGCCCAGAGACCCAGTACTTC. The chain joins TRBV10-1 to TRBJ2-5, with TRBD1 identical over 9 bases. The CDR3 has 14 residues. The V segment lost 3 bases and the J segment 4 bases; nucleotides outside the gene matches: 3. CDR1 WNHNN and CDR2 SYGVQD come from the germline V gene (reference sequence).

V is TRBV6-6 and J is TRBJ1-4; 10 nucleotides agree with TRBD1. CDR1 MNHNY and CDR2 SVGAGI come from the germline V gene (reference sequence). This CDR3 comprises 15 residues. After removal of 4 bases from V and 2 bases from J, the junction contained 1 base not matched to a gene. CDR3 sequence: CASSWGQGTNEKLFF. The DNA for the CDR3 is TGTGCCAGCAGTTGGGGACAGGGGACTAATGAAAAACTGTTTTTT.

This chain joins TRBV6-5 and TRBJ2-7; D might be TRBD2 (5 bases). This CDR3 is built from 13 residues. The germline V gene has CDR1 MNHEY and CDR2 SVGAGI. V was trimmed by 4 bases and J by 4 bases, leaving 11 bases between them. The CDR3 bases are TGTGCCAGCAGTTCGGGATCGTATTACGAGCAGTACTTC. Encoded protein: CASSSGSYYEQYF.

This clone was observed a handful of times. The chain combines TRBV4-2 with TRBJ2-7; TRBD2 matches 13 bases. The CDR3 has 16 residues. Germline assignment: CDR1 LGHNA and CDR2 YNFKEQ. The ends lost 3 bases at V and 0 bases at J; junction bases unmatched: 2. CDR3 region: CASSQGTSGISYEQYF. CDR3 coding DNA: TGTGCCAGCAGCCAGGGGACTAGCGGGATCTCCTACGAGCAGTACTTC.

V gene TRBV7-9 combines with J gene TRBJ2-5, with 7 bases that match TRBD1. Germline assignment: CDR1 SEHNR and CDR2 FQNEAQ (reference sequence). V lost 4 bases, J lost 0 bases, and 2 bases stayed unmatched. This CDR3 spans 14 amino acids. The CDR3 bases are TGTGCCAGCAGCTCGACAGGGTACCAAGAGACCCAGTACTTC. Residues: CASSSTGYQETQYF. Drawing the rest from reference TRBV7-9 and TRBJ2-5, the complete variable domain is DTGVSQNPRHKITKRGQNVTFRCDPISEHNRLYWYRQTLGQGPEFLTYFQNEAQLEKSRLLSDRFSAERPKGSFSTLEIQRTEQGDSAMYLCASSSTGYQETQYFGPGTRLLVL.

This rearrangement joins TRBV7-8 to TRBJ2-4; D might be TRBD2 (6 bases). This CDR3 has 14 residues. Trimming took off 5 bases at V and 9 bases at J, with 17 bases between the two ends. Germline V CDR1 and CDR2: SGHVS, FQNEAQ. As DNA, the CDR3 is TGTGCCAGCAGCCCGAAACTAATCGGGAGCATTCAGTACTTC. It specifies CASSPKLIGSIQYF.

The rearrangement joins TRBV3-1 (or the pseudogene TRBV3-2) to TRBJ1-4; D may be TRBD1 (5 bases). Germline V gene lookup returns CDR1 LGHDT and CDR2 YNNKEL (reference sequence). The CDR3 contains 14 residues. The V gene lost 7 bases and the J gene lost 0 bases, with 9 bases spanning the gap. CDR3 DNA sequence: TGTGCCAGCACCGGCAGGGCAACTAATGAAAAACTGTTTTTT. Encoded protein: CASTGRATNEKLFF.

The rearrangement links TRBV11-2 to TRBJ2-5; D perhaps matches TRBD1 (5 bases). The germline V and J ends were trimmed by 4 bases and 5 bases, with 17 bases remaining between them. The CDR3 runs 15 residues. The germline V gene encodes CDR1 SGHAT and CDR2 FQNNGV. This chain's CDR3 is CASSSTSGLRETQYF. CDR3 nucleotide sequence: TGTGCCAGCAGCTCTACCTCAGGGTTGCGGGAGACCCAGTACTTC.

The chain has TRBV5-1 and TRBJ1-2; 8 nucleotides line up with TRBD1. The CDR3 has 12 residues. Trimming took 6 bases from V and 7 from J; bases not matched to a gene: 5. Germline assignment: CDR1 SGHRS and CDR2 YFSETQ. DNA for the CDR3: TGCGCCAGCAACCAGGGGGCAGGTGGCTACACCTTC. As protein: CASNQGAGGYTF.

V and J are TRBV7-2 and TRBJ1-5; tentatively, D is TRBD1 (6 bases). The V gene's germline CDR1 is SGHTA and CDR2 FQGNSA. The CDR3 runs to 17 residues. Trimming shortened V by 1 base and J by 7 bases, and 20 bases separated the two germline ends. The CDR3 DNA reads TGTGCCAGCAGCTTAGGCTCAGGGGCAGGGTCGGGACAGCCCCAGCATTTT. Amino acid sequence: CASSLGSGAGSGQPQHF.

The rearrangement links TRBV2 to TRBJ1-5; no firm D call. The CDR3 spans 14 residues. Germline V gene lookup returns CDR1 SNHLY and CDR2 FYNNEI. Trimming stripped 2 bases from V and 7 bases from J, with 12 bases between. The CDR3 DNA reads TGTGCCAGCAGTGAAACGAGGGATCGGCAGCCCCAGCATTTT. Translating gives CASSETRDRQPQHF.

The genes are TRBV11-2 and TRBJ2-1, with 7 positions matching TRBD2. CDR1 and CDR2 (germline): SGHAT, FQNNGV. The junction had 4 bases not matched to a gene; V was cut back by 3 bases and J by 5 bases. This CDR3 is 14 amino acids long. CDR3 sequence reads: CASSLASGDNEQFF. The CDR3 bases are TGTGCCAGCAGCTTGGCTAGCGGTGACAATGAGCAGTTCTTC.

The rearrangement joins TRBV6-5 to TRBJ1-2, with a weak D call TRBD1 (5 bases). The CDR3 totals 13 residues. Per the germline V gene, CDR1 is MNHEY and CDR2 is SVGAGI. V lost 5 bases and J 8 bases, leaving 15 bases between the germline ends. CDR3 protein: CASSIRGRVGYTF. The DNA for the CDR3 is TGTGCCAGCAGTATCCGCGGCAGGGTGGGCTACACCTTC.

J is TRBJ1-1 and V is TRBV28; tentative D call: TRBD1 (6 bases). The CDR3 runs 14 residues. V was cut by 4 bases and J by 1 base, with 10 bases left in between. The germline V gene has CDR1 MDHEN and CDR2 SYDVKM. Written as DNA, the CDR3 is TGTGCCAGCAGTTCCCCGGGACAGAACACTGAAGCTTTCTTT. This gives the protein CASSSPGQNTEAFF. Filled out from reference TRBV28 and TRBJ1-1, the complete variable domain reads DVKVTQSSRYLVKRTGEKVFLECVQDMDHENMFWYRQDPGLGLRLIYFSYDVKMKEKGDIPEGYSVSREKKERFSLILESASTNQTSMYLCASSSPGQNTEAFFGQGTRLTVV.

The chain recombines TRBV27 with TRBJ1-2; 9 positions agree with TRBD1. The CDR3 is 14 residues long. Per the germline V gene, CDR1 is MNHEY and CDR2 is SMNVEV (reference sequence). J lost 7 bases, V lost 4 bases, and 7 bases had no gene match. The CDR3 loop reads CASSSDRGDSGYTF. The DNA for the CDR3 is TGTGCCAGCAGTTCCGACAGGGGGGATTCTGGCTACACCTTC.

This CDR3 reads CASSSSHRGHTEAFF. CDR3 nucleotides: TGTGCCAGCAGTTCCTCCCACAGGGGGCACACTGAAGCTTTCTTT. The genes are TRBV28 and TRBJ1-1; TRBD1 agrees at 9 bases. Germline V CDR1 and CDR2: MDHEN, SYDVKM. V was pared by 4 bases and J by 3 bases, with 6 bases of the junction left unmatched. The CDR3 is 15 amino acids.

This chain uses TRBV7-9 with TRBJ1-4, with 9 bases identical to TRBD1. The CDR3 is 17 residues long. Per the germline V gene, CDR1 is SEHNR and CDR2 is FQNEAQ (reference sequence). V dropped 2 bases and J dropped 0; count of bases not matched to a gene: 4. CDR3 loop: CASSLPGQGTTNEKLFF. CDR3 sequence (DNA): TGTGCCAGCAGCTTACCGGGACAGGGTACAACTAATGAAAAACTGTTTTTT.

The chain uses TRBV15 and TRBJ2-5; TRBD2 is a possible D gene (6 bases). CDR3 size: 16 residues. The germline CDR1 and CDR2 sequences are LNHNV and YYDKDF (reference sequence). Between the trimmed V and J ends, which lost 3 bases and 3 bases, there was a span of 17 bases. The chain's CDR3 is CATSSLTGRREETQYF. CDR3 nucleotides: TGTGCCACCAGCAGTCTTACTGGGCGGAGGGAAGAGACCCAGTACTTC.

The chain is built from TRBV2 and TRBJ2-7; the D gene is possibly TRBD2 (6 bases). The CDR3 has 12 amino acids. Germline V gene data show CDR1 as SNHLY and CDR2 as FYNNEI. V was shortened by 7 bases and J by 5 bases, with 12 bases between the two germline ends. CDR3 in DNA: TGTGCCAGCAAATTGGAGGGCGACGAGCAGTACTTC. Protein sequence: CASKLEGDEQYF.

This sequence joins TRBV9 and TRBJ2-6, with 10 bases lining up with TRBD2. The CDR3 contains 18 residues. Germline V CDR1 and CDR2: SGDLS, YYNGEE. Trimming at V came to 4 bases and at J to 0 bases, leaving 7 bases not matched to a gene. In DNA, the CDR3 is TGTGCCAGCAGCCCTCGGACTAGCGGTGCCTCTGGGGCCAACGTCCTGACTTTC. It is translated as CASSPRTSGASGANVLTF. Based on the CDR3 plus reference TRBV9 and TRBJ2-6, the full variable domain is DSGVTQTPKHLITATGQRVTLRCSPRSGDLSVYWYQQSLDQGLQFLIQYYNGEERAKGNILERFSAQQFPDLHSELNLSSLELGDSALYFCASSPRTSGASGANVLTFGAGSRLTVL.

This clone was picked up a small number of times. The chain recombines TRBV7-2 with TRBJ1-2; D gene ambiguous. CDR3 length: 14 residues. The germline CDR1 and CDR2 sequences are SGHTA and FQGNSA. V was trimmed by 3 bases and J by 5 bases, leaving 13 bases between them. CDR3 in amino acids: CASSLDWSKYGYTF. The CDR3 coding sequence is TGTGCCAGCAGCTTGGACTGGTCGAAGTATGGCTACACCTTC.

V is TRBV24-1 and J is TRBJ2-3; 9 nucleotides match TRBD1. Germline V gene sequence: CDR1 KGHDR, CDR2 SFDVKD. Trimming removed 4 bases from V and 3 bases from J; junction bases left unmatched: 7. The CDR3 consists of 16 residues. CDR3 sequence reads: CATSDPGQGLTDTQYF. In DNA form, the CDR3 reads TGTGCCACCAGTGACCCGGGACAGGGTTTAACAGATACGCAGTATTTT.

The chain links TRBV7-2 to TRBJ2-1, with 7 bases matching TRBD1. CDR3 length: 13 amino acids. From germline, CDR1 is SGHTA and CDR2 FQGNSA. The junction had 3 bases not matched to a gene; V was cut back by 3 bases and J by 7 bases. The CDR3 here is CASSFNRGNEQFF. The CDR3 region has the DNA TGTGCCAGCAGCTTTAACAGGGGTAATGAGCAGTTCTTC.